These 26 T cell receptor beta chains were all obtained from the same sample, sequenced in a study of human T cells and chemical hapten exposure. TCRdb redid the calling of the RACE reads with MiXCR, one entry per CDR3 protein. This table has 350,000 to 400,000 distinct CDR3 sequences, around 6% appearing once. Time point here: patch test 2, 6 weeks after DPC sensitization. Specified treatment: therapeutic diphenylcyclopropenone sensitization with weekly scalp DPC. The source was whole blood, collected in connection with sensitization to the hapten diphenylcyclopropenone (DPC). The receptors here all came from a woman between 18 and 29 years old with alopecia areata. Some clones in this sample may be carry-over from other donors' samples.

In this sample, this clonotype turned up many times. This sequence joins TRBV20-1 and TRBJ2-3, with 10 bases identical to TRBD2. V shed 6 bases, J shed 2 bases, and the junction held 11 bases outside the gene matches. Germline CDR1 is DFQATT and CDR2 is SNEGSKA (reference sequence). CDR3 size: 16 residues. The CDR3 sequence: CSAKRGLAGATDTQYF. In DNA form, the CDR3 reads TGCAGTGCAAAAAGGGGGCTAGCGGGGGCCACAGATACGCAGTATTTT.

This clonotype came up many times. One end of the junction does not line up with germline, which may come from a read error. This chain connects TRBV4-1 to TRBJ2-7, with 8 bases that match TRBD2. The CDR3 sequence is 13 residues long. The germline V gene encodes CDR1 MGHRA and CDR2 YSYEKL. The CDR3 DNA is TGCGCCAGCAGCCAAGATGGGAGAGCGGGGGAGAACTTC. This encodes CASSQDGRAGENF.

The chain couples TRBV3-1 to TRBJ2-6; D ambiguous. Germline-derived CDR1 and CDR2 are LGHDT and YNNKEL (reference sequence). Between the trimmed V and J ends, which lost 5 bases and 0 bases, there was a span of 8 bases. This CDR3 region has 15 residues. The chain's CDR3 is CASSYSYSGANVLTF. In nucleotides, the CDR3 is TGTGCCAGCAGCTATAGCTACTCTGGGGCCAACGTCCTGACTTTC.

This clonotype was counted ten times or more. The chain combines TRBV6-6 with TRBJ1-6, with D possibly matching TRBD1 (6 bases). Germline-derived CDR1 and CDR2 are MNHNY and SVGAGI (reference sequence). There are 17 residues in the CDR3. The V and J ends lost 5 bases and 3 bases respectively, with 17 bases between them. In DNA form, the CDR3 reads TGTGCCAGCAGTACCCGGGGGCGGGGGAACTATAATTCACCCCTCCACTTT. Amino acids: CASSTRGRGNYNSPLHF.

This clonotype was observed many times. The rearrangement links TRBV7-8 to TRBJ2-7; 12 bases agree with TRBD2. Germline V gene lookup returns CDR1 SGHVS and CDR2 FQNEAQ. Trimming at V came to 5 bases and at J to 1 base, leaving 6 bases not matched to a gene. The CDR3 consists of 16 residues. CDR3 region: CASSLPGLAGSYEQYF. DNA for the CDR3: TGTGCCAGCAGCCTACCGGGACTAGCGGGTTCCTACGAGCAGTACTTC.

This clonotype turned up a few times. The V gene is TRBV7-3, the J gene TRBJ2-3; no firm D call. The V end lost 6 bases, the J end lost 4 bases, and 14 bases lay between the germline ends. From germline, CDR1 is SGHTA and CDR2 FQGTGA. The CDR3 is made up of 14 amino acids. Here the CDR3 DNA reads TGTGCCAGCAGTTTCCTGGGCGGTGCAGATACGCAGTATTTT. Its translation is CASSFLGGADTQYF.

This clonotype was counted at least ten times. CDR3 residues: CSARDQTGPGDQPQHF. The CDR3 region has the DNA TGCAGTGCTAGAGACCAGACAGGCCCAGGGGATCAGCCCCAGCATTTT. This sequence joins TRBV20-1 and TRBJ1-5, with a weak D call TRBD1 (6 bases). Germline V lookup: CDR1 DFQATT, CDR2 SNEGSKA (reference sequence). The CDR3 length is 16 residues. Trimming left V 0 bases short and J 5 bases short, with 17 bases between.

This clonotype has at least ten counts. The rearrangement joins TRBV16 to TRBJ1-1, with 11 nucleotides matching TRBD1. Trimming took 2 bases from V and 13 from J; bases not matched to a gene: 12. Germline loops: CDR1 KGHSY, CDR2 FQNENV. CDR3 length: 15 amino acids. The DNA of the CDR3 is TGTGCCAGCAGCCAAGATGGACAGGGGGCCCTCCACGGTTTCTTT. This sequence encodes CASSQDGQGALHGFF. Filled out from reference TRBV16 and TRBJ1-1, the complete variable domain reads GEEVAQTPKHLVRGEGQKAKLYCAPIKGHSYVFWYQQVLKNEFKFLISFQNENVFDETGMPKERFSAKCLPNSPCSLEIQATKLEDSAVYFCASSQDGQGALHGFFGQGTRLTVV.

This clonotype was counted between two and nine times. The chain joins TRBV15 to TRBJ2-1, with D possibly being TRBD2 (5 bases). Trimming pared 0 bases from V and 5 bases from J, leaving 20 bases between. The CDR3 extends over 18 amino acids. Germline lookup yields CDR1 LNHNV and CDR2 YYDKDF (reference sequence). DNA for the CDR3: TGTGCCACCAGCAGAGAGGGGATAGGACTCTCGGGGAACAATGAGCAGTTCTTC. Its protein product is CATSREGIGLSGNNEQFF.

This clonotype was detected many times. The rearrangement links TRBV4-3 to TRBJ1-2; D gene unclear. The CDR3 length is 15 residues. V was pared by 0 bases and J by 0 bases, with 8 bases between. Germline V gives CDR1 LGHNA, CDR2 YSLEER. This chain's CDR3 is CASSQDAQTNYGYTF. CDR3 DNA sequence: TGCGCCAGCAGCCAAGACGCACAGACTAACTATGGCTACACCTTC.

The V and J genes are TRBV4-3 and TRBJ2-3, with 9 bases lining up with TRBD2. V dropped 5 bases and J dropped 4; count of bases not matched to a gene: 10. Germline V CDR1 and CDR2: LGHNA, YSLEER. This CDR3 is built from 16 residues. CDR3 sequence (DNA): TGCGCCAGCAGCTCACTCCTAGCGGGGAATTCAGATACGCAGTATTTT. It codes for CASSSLLAGNSDTQYF.

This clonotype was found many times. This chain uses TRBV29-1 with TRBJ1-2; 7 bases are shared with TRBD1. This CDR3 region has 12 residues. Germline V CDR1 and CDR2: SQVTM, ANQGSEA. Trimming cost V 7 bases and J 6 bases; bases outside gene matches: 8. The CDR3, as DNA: TGCAGCGCTTCGACAGGGTTCGATGGCTACACCTTC. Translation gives CSASTGFDGYTF.

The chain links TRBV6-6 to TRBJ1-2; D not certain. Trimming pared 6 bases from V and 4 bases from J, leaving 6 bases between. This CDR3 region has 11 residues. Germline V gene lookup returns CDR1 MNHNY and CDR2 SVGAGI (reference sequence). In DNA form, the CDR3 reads TGTGCCAGCAGCCCCGTCTATGGCTACACCTTC. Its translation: CASSPVYGYTF.

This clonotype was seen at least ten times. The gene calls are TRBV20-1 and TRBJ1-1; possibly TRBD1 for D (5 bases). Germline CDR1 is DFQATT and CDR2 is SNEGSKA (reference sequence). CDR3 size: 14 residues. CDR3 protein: CRAEYGTANTEAFF. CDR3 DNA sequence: TGCAGGGCGGAATATGGGACTGCGAACACTGAAGCTTTCTTT.

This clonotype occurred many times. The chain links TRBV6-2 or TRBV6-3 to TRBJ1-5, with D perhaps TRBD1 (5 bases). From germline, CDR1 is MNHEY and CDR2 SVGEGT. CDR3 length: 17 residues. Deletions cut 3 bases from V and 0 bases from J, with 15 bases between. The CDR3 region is CASSYAAGTYSNQPQHF. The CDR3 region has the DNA TGTGCCAGCAGTTATGCCGCTGGGACGTATAGCAATCAGCCCCAGCATTTT.

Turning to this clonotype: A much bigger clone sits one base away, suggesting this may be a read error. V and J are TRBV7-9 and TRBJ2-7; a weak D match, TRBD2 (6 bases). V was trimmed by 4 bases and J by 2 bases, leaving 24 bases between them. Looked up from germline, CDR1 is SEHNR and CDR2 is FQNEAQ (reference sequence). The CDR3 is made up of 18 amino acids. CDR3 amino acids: CASSYYVTTSRVTYEQYF. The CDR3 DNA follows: TGTGCCAGCAGCTATTACGTGACAACTAGCAGGGTAACCTACGAGCAGTACTTC.

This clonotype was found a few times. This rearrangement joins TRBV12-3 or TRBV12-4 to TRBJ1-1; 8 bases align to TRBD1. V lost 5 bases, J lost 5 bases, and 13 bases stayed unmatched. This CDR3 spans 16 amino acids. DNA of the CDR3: TGTGCCAGCAGTGACACCCCAGGGGGCGCAAGGACTGAAGCTTTCTTT. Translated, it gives CASSDTPGGARTEAFF.

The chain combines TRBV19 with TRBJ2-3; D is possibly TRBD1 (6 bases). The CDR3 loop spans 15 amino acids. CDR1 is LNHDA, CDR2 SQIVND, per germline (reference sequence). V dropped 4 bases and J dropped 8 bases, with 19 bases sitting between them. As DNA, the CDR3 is TGTGCCAGTAGTACCGAAAACAGGGCCCTAGGTACGCAGTATTTT. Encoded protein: CASSTENRALGTQYF.

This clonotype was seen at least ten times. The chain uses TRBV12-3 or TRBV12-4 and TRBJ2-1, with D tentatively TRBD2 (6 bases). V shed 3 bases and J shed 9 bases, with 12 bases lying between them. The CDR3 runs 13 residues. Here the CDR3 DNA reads TGTGCCAGCAGTTTCGCGGGGAATGGTGAGCAGTTCTTC. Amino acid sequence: CASSFAGNGEQFF.

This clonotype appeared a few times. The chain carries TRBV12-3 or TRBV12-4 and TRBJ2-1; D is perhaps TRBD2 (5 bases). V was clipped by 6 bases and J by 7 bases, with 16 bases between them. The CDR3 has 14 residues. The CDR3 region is CASSPLNTRNEQFF. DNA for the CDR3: TGTGCCAGCAGCCCTCTTAATACTAGGAATGAGCAGTTCTTC.

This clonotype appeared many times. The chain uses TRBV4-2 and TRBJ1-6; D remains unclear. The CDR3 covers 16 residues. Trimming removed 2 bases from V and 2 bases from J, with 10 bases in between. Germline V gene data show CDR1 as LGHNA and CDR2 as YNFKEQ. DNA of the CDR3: TGTGCCAGCAGCCAAACCATTCAGCCCTATAATTCACCCCTCCACTTT. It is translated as CASSQTIQPYNSPLHF.

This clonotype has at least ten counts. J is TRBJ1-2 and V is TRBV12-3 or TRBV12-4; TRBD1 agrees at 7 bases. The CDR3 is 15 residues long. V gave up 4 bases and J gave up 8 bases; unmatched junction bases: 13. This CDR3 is CASSWGRQGFGGYTF. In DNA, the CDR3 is TGTGCCAGCAGTTGGGGCAGACAGGGATTCGGCGGCTACACCTTC.

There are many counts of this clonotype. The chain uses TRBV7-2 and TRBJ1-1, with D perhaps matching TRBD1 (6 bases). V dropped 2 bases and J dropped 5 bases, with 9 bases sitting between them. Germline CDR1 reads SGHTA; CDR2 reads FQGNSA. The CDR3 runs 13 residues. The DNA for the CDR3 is TGTGCCAGCAGCTTAAGTCAGGGGACTGAAGCTTTCTTT. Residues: CASSLSQGTEAFF.

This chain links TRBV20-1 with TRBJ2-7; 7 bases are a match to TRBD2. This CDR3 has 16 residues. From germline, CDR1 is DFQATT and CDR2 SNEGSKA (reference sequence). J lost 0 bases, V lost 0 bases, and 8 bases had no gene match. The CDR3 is CSARDILRGDSYEQYF. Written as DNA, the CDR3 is TGCAGTGCTAGAGATATTTTACGGGGGGACTCCTACGAGCAGTACTTC.

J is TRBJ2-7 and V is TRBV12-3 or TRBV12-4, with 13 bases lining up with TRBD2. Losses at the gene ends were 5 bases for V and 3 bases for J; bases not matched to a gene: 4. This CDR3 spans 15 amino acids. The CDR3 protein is CASSHGLAGVYEQYF. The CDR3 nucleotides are TGTGCCAGCAGTCACGGACTAGCGGGGGTCTACGAGCAGTACTTC.

The CDR3 sequence: CASSSGQGNNYGYTF. The CDR3 coding sequence is TGTGCCAGCAGCTCGGGACAGGGAAATAACTATGGCTACACCTTC. The chain uses TRBV28 and TRBJ1-2, with 9 bases lining up with TRBD1. V shed 6 bases, J shed 1 base, and the junction held 6 bases outside the gene matches. This CDR3 contains 15 residues. Germline V gives CDR1 MDHEN, CDR2 SYDVKM.